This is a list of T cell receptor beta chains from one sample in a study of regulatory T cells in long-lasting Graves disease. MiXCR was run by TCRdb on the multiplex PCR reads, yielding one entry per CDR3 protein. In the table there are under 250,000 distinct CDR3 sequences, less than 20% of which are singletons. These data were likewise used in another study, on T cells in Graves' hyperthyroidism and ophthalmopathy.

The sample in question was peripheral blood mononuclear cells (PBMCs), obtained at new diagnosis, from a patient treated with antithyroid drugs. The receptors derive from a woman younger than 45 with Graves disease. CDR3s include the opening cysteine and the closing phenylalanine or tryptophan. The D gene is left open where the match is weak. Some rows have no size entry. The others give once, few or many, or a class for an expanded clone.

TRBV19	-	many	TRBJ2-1	CASSSTGPTYNEQFF	TGTGCCAGTAGCTCTACGGGCCCAACCTACAATGAGCAGTTCTTC
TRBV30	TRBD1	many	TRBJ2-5	CAWTLGAGGETQYF	TGTGCCTGGACCCTTGGGGCAGGGGGAGAGACCCAGTACTTC
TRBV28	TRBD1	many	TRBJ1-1	CASSFWGQGNTEAFF	TGTGCCAGCAGTTTTTGGGGACAGGGGAACACTGAAGCTTTCTTT
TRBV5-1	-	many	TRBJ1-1	CASRAGVTANTEAFF	TGCGCCAGCCGGGCAGGTGTGACGGCGAACACTGAAGCTTTCTTT
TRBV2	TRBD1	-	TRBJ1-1	CASSGGQGSPISTEAFF	TGTGCCAGCAGCGGGGGACAGGGTAGCCCCATTAGCACTGAAGCTTTCTTT
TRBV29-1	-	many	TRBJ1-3	CSVAQTGNTIYF	TGCAGCGTTGCCCAAACTGGAAACACCATATATTTT
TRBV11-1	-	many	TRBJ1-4	CASSLTSTNEKLFF	TGTGCCAGCAGCTTAACCTCAACTAATGAAAAACTGTTTTTT
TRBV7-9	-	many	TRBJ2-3	CASSPRGGQRTDTQYF	TGTGCCAGCAGCCCACGTGGGGGCCAAAGAACAGATACGCAGTATTTT
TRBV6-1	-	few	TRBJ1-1	CASSQVLSDTEAFF	TGTGCCAGCAGTCAGGTGCTTTCAGACACTGAAGCTTTCTTT
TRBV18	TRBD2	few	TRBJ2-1	CASSPTLAGGNNEQFF	TGTGCCAGCTCACCGACGCTAGCGGGAGGGAACAATGAGCAGTTCTTC
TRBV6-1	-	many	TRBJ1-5	CASNPRVTSNQPQHF	TGTGCCAGCAATCCCAGGGTTACAAGCAATCAGCCCCAGCATTTT
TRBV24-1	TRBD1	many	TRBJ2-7	CATSDPGTGRYEQYF	TGTGCCACCAGTGACCCCGGGACAGGTCGCTACGAGCAGTACTTC
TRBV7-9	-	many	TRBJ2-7	CASSPRGGTLSYEQYF	TGTGCCAGCAGCCCCAGGGGGGGGACCCTCTCCTACGAGCAGTACTTC
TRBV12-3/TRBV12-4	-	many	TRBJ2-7	CASSRLGYEQYF	TGTGCCAGCAGCCGACTGGGCTACGAGCAGTACTTC
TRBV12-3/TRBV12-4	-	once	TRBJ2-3	CASSSGGPPDTQYF	TGTGCCAGCAGTTCCGGGGGACCCCCAGATACGCAGTATTTT
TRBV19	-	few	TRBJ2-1	CASSMGGHEQFF	TGTGCCAGTAGTATGGGGGGACATGAGCAGTTCTTC
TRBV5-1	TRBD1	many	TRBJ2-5	CASSLGQGPQETQYF	TGCGCCAGCAGCTTGGGACAGGGGCCACAAGAGACCCAGTACTTC
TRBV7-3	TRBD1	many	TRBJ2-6	CASSSRGQGRGANVLTF	TGTGCCAGCAGCTCGAGGGGACAGGGAAGAGGGGCCAACGTCCTGACTTTC
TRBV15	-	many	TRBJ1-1	CATSRVHREGLNTEAFF	TGTGCCACCAGCAGAGTACACAGGGAAGGTCTGAACACTGAAGCTTTCTTT
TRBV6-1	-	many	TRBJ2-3	CASSTRADTDTQYF	TGTGCCAGCTCAACAAGGGCCGACACAGATACGCAGTATTTT
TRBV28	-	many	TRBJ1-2	CASRLRGVRYGYTF	TGTGCCAGCAGATTACGGGGGGTCCGGTATGGCTACACCTTC
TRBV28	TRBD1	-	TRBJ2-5	CASSLQGVGETQYF	TGTGCCAGCAGTTTGCAGGGGGTAGGTGAGACCCAGTACTTC
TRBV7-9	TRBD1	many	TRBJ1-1	CASSPPDRGHTEAFF	TGTGCCAGCAGCCCCCCGGACAGGGGGCACACTGAAGCTTTCTTT
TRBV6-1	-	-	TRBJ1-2	CASMEDSYGYTF	TGTGCCAGCATGGAGGACAGCTATGGCTACACCTTC
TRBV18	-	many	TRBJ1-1	CASSIRDTEAFF	TGTGCCAGCTCGATCCGGGACACTGAAGCTTTCTTT
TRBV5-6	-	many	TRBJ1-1	CASSPQRGTEAFF	TGTGCCAGCAGCCCACAGAGGGGCACTGAAGCTTTCTTT
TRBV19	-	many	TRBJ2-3	CASRWGSGDTQYF	TGTGCCTCCCGTTGGGGGAGTGGTGATACGCAGTATTTT
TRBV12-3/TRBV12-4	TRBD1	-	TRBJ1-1	CASSLTQGAGNTEAFF	TGTGCCAGCAGTTTGACCCAGGGGGCGGGAAACACTGAAGCTTTCTTT
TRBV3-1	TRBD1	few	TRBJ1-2	CASSQGRQGAYGYTF	TGTGCCAGCAGCCAAGGGAGACAGGGGGCCTATGGCTACACCTTC
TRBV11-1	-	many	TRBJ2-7	CASSPWSVDEQYF	TGTGCCAGCAGCCCCTGGTCGGTGGACGAGCAGTACTTC
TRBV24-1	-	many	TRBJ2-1	CATSDSSDEQFF	TGTGCCACCAGTGATTCCTCTGATGAGCAGTTCTTC
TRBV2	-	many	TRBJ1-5	CASSEWWQKPQHF	TGTGCCAGCAGTGAATGGTGGCAGAAGCCCCAGCATTTT
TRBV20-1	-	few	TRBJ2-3	CSANEAQVGTDTQYF	TGCAGTGCTAATGAGGCCCAGGTGGGGACAGATACGCAGTATTTT
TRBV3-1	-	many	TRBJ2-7	CASSPSSRAYEQYF	TGTGCCAGCAGTCCTTCATCCCGGGCTTACGAGCAGTACTTC
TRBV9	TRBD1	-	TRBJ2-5	CASSEGQGGETQYF	TGTGCCAGCAGCGAGGGACAGGGCGGGGAGACCCAGTACTTC
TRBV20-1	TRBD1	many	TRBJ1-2	CSAPQRTGNGGYGYTF	TGCAGTGCTCCCCAAAGGACAGGGAATGGGGGCTATGGCTACACCTTC
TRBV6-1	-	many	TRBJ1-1	CATATPIQQAKTEAFF	TGTGCCACCGCCACGCCGATACAACAAGCTAAGACTGAAGCTTTCTTT
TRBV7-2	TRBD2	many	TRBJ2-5	CASSLATSGGARETQYF	TGTGCCAGCAGCTTAGCGACTAGCGGGGGGGCCAGGGAGACCCAGTACTTC
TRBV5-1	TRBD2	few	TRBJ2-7	CASSLILAGGVDEQYF	TGCGCCAGCAGCTTGATACTAGCGGGAGGAGTAGATGAGCAGTACTTC
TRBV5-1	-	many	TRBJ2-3	CASSGLRGVGADTQYF	TGCGCCAGCAGCGGCCTCAGGGGAGTTGGTGCAGATACGCAGTATTTT
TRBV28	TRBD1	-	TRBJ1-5	CASSFPDRAGQPQHF	TGTGCCAGCAGTTTCCCGGACAGGGCGGGTCAGCCCCAGCATTTT
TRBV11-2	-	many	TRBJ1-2	CASSLDPSGYGYTF	TGTGCCAGCAGCTTAGATCCTTCGGGATATGGCTACACCTTC
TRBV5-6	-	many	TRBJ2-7	CASSLPQTSPHEQYF	TGTGCCAGCAGCTTGCCTCAGACATCTCCTCACGAGCAGTACTTC
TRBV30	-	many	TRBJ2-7	CAWSVSASSGEQYF	TGTGCCTGGAGTGTAAGTGCTAGCAGCGGCGAGCAGTACTTC
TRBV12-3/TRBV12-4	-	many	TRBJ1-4	CASSYTRGIEKLFF	TGTGCCAGCAGTTATACCCGAGGGATTGAAAAACTGTTTTTT
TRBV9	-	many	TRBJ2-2	CASSVGRSGELFF	TGTGCCAGCAGCGTAGGGAGGAGCGGGGAGCTGTTTTTT
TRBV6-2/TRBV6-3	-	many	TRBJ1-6	CASRRGEDSPLHF	TGTGCCAGCAGACGAGGAGAGGATTCACCCCTCCACTTT
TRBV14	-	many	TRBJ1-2	CASSQADWRDEMTTF	TGTGCCAGCAGCCAAGCGGACTGGCGTGATGAAATGACTACCTTC
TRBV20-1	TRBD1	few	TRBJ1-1	CSARLGRQGAMNNEAFF	TGCAGTGCTAGATTGGGCCGACAGGGGGCGATGAACAATGAAGCTTTCTTT
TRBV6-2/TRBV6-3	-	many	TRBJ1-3	CASSDVPQAGNTIYF	TGTGCCAGCAGTGACGTTCCCCAGGCAGGAAACACCATATATTTT
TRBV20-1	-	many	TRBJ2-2	CSARDLGAVTNTGELFF	TGCAGTGCTAGAGATCTCGGGGCGGTAACGAACACCGGGGAGCTGTTTTTT